This TCR beta chain is drawn from a study of molecular identifiers for immune sequencing clone quantification. TCRdb reprocessed the PCR reads via MiXCR and lists one record per CDR3 protein. There are about 510,000 distinct CDR3 sequences in the sample; roughly 24% occur only once, and about 0.75% lies in the top ten. Sample: naive CD8+ T cells from blood, with Jurkat cell RNA spiked in. Subset described: FACS-sorted CD8+CD4-CCR7+CD45RA+ naive T cells. The TCR sequence derives from a human donor in good health. Some libraries in this study had Jurkat cell RNA spiked in.

CDR3 region: CASSLGDRGLSLEQYF. CDR3 nucleotides: TGTGCCAGCAGCTTAGGGGACAGGGGGCTATCCTTGGAGCAGTACTTC. The J gene is TRBJ2-7, the V gene TRBV7-9, with 12 bases fitting TRBD1. V shed 1 base and J 7 bases; nucleotides not matched to a gene: 8. Per germline, CDR1 SEHNR and CDR2 FQNEAQ (reference sequence). There are 16 residues in the CDR3.